This TCR beta chain derives from a study of cytomegalovirus exposure and HLA in healthy donors. Study-level information: An earlier analysis identified under 130 million unique TCR beta sequences in about 179 million T cells.

Primers for the PCR totalled 60 Vbeta and 13 Jbeta. Generated by immunoSEQ multiplex PCR, the TCRdb table keeps only in-frame clones and is missing some. The table records 160,000 or so clones, about four fifths of them present only once. CDR3 size: 15 residues. Trimming removed 8 bases at V and 0 bases at J, with 16 bases between. Germline values: CDR1 PRHDT, CDR2 FYEKMQ (reference sequence). General study points: According to reports, the classifier identified cytomegalovirus status with high specificity and sensitivity. Apart from CMV serostatus, no immune exposure information was available.

On this clone itself: The antigen is unknown.

Participants comprised healthy donors of bone marrow. The TCR comes from a woman between 18 and 29 years old in good health and CMV-seropositive. The V call is TRBV13, the J call TRBJ1-1, with TRBD1 as a possible D gene (6 bases). Specimen: PBMCs. The CDR3: CASGSRGGLNTEAFF. Here the CDR3 DNA reads TGTGCCAGCGGATCCAGGGGTGGTCTGAACACTGAAGCTTTCTTT.